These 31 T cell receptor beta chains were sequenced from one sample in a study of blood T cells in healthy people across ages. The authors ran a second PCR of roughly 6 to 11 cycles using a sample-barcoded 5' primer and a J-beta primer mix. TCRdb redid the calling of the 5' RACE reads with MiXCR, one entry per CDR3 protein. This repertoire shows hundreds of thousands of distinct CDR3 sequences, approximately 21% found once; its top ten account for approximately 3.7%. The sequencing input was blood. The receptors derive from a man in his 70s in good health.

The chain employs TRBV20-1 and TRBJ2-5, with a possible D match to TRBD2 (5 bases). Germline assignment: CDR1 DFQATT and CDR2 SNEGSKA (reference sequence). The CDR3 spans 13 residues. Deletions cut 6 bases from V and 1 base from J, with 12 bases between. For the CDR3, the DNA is TGCAGTGCCTGGGCCAGCGGCCAAGAGACCCAGTACTTC. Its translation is CSAWASGQETQYF.

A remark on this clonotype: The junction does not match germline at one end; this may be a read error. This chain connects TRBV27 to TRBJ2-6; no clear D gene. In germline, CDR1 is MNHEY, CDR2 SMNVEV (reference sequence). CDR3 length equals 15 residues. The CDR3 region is CACSLGGSGANVLTF. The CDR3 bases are TGTGCCTGCAGCCTGGGCGGCTCTGGGGCCAACGTCCTGACTTTC.

CDR3 region: CASSLADPIANYGYTF. The CDR3 DNA reads as TGTGCCAGCAGCTTGGCCGATCCCATAGCTAACTATGGCTACACCTTC. The chain links TRBV7-9 to TRBJ1-2; no clear D gene. V lost 3 bases and J 0 bases, leaving 14 bases between the germline ends. The CDR3 has 16 amino acids. Per germline, CDR1 SEHNR and CDR2 FQNEAQ (reference sequence).

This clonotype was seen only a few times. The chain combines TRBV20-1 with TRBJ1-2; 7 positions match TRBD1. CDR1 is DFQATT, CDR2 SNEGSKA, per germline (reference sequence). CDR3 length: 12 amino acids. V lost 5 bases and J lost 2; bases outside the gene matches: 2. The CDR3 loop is CSAEDRNYGYTF. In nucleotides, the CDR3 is TGCAGTGCTGAGGACAGGAACTATGGCTACACCTTC.

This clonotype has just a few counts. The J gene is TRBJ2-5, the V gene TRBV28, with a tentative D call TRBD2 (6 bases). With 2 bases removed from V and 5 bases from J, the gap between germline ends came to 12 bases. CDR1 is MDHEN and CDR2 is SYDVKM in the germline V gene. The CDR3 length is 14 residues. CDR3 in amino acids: CASSLPGSGETQYF. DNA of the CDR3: TGTGCCAGCAGTTTACCAGGGAGCGGGGAGACCCAGTACTTC.

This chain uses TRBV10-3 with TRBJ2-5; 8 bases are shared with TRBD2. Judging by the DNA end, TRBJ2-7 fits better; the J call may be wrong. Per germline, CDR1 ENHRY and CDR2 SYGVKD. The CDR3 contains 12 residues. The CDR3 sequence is CASSGISYEQYF. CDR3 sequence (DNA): TGTGCCAGTAGCGGGATTTCCTACGAGCAGTACTTC.

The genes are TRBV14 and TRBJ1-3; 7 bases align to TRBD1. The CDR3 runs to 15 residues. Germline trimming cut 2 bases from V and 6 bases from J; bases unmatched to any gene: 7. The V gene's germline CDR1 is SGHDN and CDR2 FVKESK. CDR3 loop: CASSQPDRVENTIYF. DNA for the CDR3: TGTGCCAGCAGCCAACCCGACAGGGTTGAAAACACCATATATTTT.

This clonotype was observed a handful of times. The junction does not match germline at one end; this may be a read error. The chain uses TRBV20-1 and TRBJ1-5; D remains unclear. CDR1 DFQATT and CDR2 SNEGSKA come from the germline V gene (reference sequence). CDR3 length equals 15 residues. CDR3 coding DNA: TGCTGTGCTAGCTCGGGAGTTTTTAGCAATCAGCCCCAGCATTTT. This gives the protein CCASSGVFSNQPQHF.

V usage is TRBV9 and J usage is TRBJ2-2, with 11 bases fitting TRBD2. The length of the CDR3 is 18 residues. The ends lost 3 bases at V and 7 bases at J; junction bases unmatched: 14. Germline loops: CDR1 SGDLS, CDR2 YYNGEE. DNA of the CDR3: TGTGCCAGCAGCGACCCACCCTTAGCGGGAGGGCCGAGCGGGGAGCTGTTTTTT. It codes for CASSDPPLAGGPSGELFF.

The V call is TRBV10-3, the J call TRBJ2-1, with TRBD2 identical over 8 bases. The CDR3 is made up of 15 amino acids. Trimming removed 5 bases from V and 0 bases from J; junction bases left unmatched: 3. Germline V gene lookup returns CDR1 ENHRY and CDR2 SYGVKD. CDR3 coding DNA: TGTGCCATCAGTTTAGCGGGAAGCTCCTACAATGAGCAGTTCTTC. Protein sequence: CAISLAGSSYNEQFF.

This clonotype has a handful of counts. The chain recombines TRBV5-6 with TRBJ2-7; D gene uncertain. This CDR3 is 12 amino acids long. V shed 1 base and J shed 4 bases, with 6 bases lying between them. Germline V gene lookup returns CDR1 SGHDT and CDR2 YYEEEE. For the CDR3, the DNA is TGTGCCAGCAGCTTGTTCGGTTACGAGCAGTACTTC. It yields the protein CASSLFGYEQYF. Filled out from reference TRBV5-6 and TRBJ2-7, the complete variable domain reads DAGVTQSPTHLIKTRGQQVTLRCSPKSGHDTVSWYQQALGQGPQFIFQYYEEEERQRGNFPDRFSGHQFPNYSSELNVNALLLGDSALYLCASSLFGYEQYFGPGTRLTVT.

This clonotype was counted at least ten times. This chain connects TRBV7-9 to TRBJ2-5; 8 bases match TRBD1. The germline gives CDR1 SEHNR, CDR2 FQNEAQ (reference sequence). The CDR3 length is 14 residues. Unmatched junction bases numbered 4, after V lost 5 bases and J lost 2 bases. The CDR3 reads CASSRTGFQETQYF. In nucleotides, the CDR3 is TGTGCCAGCAGCCGGACAGGGTTTCAAGAGACCCAGTACTTC.

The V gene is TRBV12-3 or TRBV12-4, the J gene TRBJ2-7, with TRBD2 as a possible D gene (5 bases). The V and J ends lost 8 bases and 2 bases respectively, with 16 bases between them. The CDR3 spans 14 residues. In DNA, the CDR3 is TGTGCCAGCCCCCGTGGACTCCCGGCCTACGAGCAGTACTTC. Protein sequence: CASPRGLPAYEQYF.

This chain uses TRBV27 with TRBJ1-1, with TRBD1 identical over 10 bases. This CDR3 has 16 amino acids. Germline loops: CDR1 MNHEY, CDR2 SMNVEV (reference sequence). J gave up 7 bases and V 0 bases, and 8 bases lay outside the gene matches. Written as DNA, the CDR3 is TGTGCCAGCAGTTTATCGAAGTCTTGGACAGGGGGTGAAGCTTTCTTT. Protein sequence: CASSLSKSWTGGEAFF.

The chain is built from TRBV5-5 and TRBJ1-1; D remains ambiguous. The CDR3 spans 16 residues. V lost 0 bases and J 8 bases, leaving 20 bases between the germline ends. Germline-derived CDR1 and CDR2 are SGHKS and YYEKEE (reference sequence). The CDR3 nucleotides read TGTGCCAGCAGCTTGGGGAGACCGCGGGAGGCAGGAGAAGCTTTCTTT. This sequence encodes CASSLGRPREAGEAFF.

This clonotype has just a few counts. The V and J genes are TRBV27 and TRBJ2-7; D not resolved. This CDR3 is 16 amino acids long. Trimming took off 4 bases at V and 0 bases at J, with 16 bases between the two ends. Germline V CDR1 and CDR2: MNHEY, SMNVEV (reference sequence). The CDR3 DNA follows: TGTGCCAGCAGTTCTAGGTGGAGATCGAGCTCCTACGAGCAGTACTTC. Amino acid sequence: CASSSRWRSSSYEQYF.

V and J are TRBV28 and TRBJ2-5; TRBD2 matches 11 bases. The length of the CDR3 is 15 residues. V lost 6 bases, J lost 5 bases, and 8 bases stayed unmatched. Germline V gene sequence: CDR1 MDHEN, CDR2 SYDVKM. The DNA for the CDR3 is TGTGCCAGCAGGATAGCGGGAGGGAAAAAGGAGACCCAGTACTTC. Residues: CASRIAGGKKETQYF. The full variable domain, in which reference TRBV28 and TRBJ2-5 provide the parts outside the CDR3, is DVKVTQSSRYLVKRTGEKVFLECVQDMDHENMFWYRQDPGLGLRLIYFSYDVKMKEKGDIPEGYSVSREKKERFSLILESASTNQTSMYLCASRIAGGKKETQYFGPGTRLLVL.

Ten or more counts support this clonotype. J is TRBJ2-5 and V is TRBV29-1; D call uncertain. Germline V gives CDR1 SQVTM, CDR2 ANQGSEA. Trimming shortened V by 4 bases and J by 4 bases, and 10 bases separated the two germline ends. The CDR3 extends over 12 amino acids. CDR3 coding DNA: TGCAGCGTTGGGGCAGGTCGAGAGACCCAGTACTTC. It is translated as CSVGAGRETQYF.

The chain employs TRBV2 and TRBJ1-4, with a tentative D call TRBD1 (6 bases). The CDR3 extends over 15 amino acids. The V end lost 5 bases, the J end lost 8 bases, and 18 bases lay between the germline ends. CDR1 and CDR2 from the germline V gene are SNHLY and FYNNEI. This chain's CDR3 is CASSYTGLVGEKLFF. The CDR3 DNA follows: TGTGCCAGCAGTTACACAGGGTTGGTAGGAGAAAAACTGTTTTTT.

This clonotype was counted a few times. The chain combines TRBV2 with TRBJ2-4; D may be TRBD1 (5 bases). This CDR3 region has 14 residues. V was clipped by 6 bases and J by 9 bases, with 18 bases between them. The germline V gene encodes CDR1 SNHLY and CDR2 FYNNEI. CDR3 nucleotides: TGTGCCAGCAGCGCCTCCCAGGGATTCGCCATTCAGTACTTC. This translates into CASSASQGFAIQYF.

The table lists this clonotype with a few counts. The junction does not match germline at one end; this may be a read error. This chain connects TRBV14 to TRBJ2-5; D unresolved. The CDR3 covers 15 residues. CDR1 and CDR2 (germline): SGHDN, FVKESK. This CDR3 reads CASSQERRREETQYF. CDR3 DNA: TGTGCCAGCAGCCAAGAAAGGAGACGAGAAGAGACTCAGTACTTC.

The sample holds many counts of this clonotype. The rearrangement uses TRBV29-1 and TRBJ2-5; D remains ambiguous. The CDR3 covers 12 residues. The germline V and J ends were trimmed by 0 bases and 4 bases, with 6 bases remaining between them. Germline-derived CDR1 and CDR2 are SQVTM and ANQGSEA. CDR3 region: CSVEDGRETQYF. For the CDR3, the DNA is TGCAGCGTTGAAGACGGCCGAGAGACCCAGTACTTC. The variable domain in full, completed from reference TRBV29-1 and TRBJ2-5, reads SAVISQKPSRDICQRGTSLTIQCQVDSQVTMMFWYRQQPGQSLTLIATANQGSEATYESGFVIDKFPISRPNLTFSTLTVSNMSPEDSSIYLCSVEDGRETQYFGPGTRLLVL.

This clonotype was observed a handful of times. The CDR3 DNA follows: TGTGCCACCAGCGGATCGGACACTTTTAATGAAAAACTGTTTTTT. It encodes CATSGSDTFNEKLFF. The genes are TRBV15 and TRBJ1-4; D perhaps matches TRBD1 (5 bases). Per the germline V gene, CDR1 is LNHNV and CDR2 is YYDKDF (reference sequence). This CDR3 spans 15 amino acids. Between the trimmed V and J ends, which lost 5 bases and 4 bases, there was a span of 14 bases. Based on the CDR3 plus reference TRBV15 and TRBJ1-4, the full variable domain is DAMVIQNPRYQVTQFGKPVTLSCSQTLNHNVMYWYQQKSSQAPKLLFHYYDKDFNNEADTPDNFQSRRPNTSFCFLDIRSPGLGDTAMYLCATSGSDTFNEKLFFGSGTQLSVL.

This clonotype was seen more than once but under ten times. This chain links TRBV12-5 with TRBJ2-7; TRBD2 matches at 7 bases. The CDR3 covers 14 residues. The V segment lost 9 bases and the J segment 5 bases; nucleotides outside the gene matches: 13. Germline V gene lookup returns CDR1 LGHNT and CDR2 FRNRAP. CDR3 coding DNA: TGTGCTAGAGGATCGGGACTAAGAAACAACGAGCAGTACTTC. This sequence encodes CARGSGLRNNEQYF.

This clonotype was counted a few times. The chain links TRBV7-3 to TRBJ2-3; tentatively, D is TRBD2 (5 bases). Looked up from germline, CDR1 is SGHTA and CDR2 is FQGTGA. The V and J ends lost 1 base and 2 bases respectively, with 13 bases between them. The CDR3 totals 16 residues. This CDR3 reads CASSLSGGHPTDTQYF. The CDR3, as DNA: TGTGCCAGCAGCTTAAGCGGCGGGCACCCCACAGATACGCAGTATTTT.

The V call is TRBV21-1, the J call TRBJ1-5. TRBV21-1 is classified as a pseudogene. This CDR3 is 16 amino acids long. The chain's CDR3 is CASSIRRGNSNQPQHF. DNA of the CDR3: TGTGCCAGCAGCATAAGGCGGGGCAATAGCAATCAGCCCCAGCATTTT.

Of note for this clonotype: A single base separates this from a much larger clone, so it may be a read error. CDR3 loop: CSSRSREAVYTDTQYF. The CDR3 DNA reads as TGTTCCAGCCGATCGCGGGAGGCCGTGTACACAGATACGCAGTATTTT. The rearrangement uses TRBV7-9 and TRBJ2-3; TRBD2 aligns across 8 bases. The length of the CDR3 is 16 residues. Looked up from germline, CDR1 is SEHNR and CDR2 is FQNEAQ (reference sequence).

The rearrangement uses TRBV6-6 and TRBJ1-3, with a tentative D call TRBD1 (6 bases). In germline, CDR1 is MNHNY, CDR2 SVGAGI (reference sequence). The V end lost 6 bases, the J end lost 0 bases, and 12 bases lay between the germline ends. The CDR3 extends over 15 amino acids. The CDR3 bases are TGTGCCAGCAGCTACAGGGATCGCTCTGGAAACACCATATATTTT. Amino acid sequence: CASSYRDRSGNTIYF.

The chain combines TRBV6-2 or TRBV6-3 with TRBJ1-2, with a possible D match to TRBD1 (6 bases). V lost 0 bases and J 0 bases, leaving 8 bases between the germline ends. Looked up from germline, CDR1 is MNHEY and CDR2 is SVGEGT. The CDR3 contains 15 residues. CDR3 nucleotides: TGTGCCAGCAGTTACTCCAGGGGCCCTAACTATGGCTACACCTTC. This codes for CASSYSRGPNYGYTF.

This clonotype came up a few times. CDR3 bases: TGTGCCAGCAGCTTAGAATGGCAGGGTCCCTACGAGCAGTACTTC. Translated: CASSLEWQGPYEQYF. The chain joins TRBV7-2 to TRBJ2-7, with D maybe TRBD1 (5 bases). This CDR3 has 15 amino acids. Looked up from germline, CDR1 is SGHTA and CDR2 is FQGNSA. Trimming took 1 base from V and 2 from J, leaving 12 bases between them.

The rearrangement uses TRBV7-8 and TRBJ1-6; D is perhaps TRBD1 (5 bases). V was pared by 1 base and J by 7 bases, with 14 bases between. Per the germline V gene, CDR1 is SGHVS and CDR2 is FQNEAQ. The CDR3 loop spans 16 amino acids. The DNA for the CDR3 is TGTGCCAGCAGCTTAGAAAGCGGGACGGCGAATTCACCCCTCCACTTT. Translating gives CASSLESGTANSPLHF. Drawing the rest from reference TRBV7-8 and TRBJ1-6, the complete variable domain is GAGVSQSPRYKVAKRGQDVALRCDPISGHVSLFWYQQALGQGPEFLTYFQNEAQLDKSGLPSDRFFAERPEGSVSTLKIQRTQQEDSAVYLCASSLESGTANSPLHFGNGTRLTVT.